This T cell receptor (beta chain) was sequenced in a study of cytomegalovirus exposure and HLA in healthy donors. Germline CDR1 and CDR2: SGHRS and YFSETQ. The V and J ends lost 1 base and 3 bases respectively, with 8 bases between them. The CDR3 runs to 13 residues. The study ran its PCR with 60 Vbeta and 13 Jbeta primers. The data were produced by immunoSEQ multiplex PCR, yet TCRdb's version contains in-frame clones alone and is incomplete. The sample has tens of thousands of clones, approximately 64% seen once. Findings of the study overall: Clonal expansion, a later analysis showed, was greater in HLA-associated TCR beta chains than in equally common others. The authors later linked a missense DCLRE1C variant to TCR beta V- and J-gene trimming. The authors later found most CMV-associated TCR beta chains appeared HLA-restricted. The authors enumerated some 170 TCR beta chains as linked to cytomegalovirus.

About this clone: Its target is not known.

The material sequenced was PBMCs. This TCR came from a boy aged 5-17 years in good health and CMV-seropositive. This chain joins TRBV5-1 and TRBJ2-7; no clear D. The CDR3 spells CASSLFFNYEQYF. The CDR3 nucleotides read TGCGCCAGCAGCTTGTTCTTTAACTACGAGCAGTACTTC.